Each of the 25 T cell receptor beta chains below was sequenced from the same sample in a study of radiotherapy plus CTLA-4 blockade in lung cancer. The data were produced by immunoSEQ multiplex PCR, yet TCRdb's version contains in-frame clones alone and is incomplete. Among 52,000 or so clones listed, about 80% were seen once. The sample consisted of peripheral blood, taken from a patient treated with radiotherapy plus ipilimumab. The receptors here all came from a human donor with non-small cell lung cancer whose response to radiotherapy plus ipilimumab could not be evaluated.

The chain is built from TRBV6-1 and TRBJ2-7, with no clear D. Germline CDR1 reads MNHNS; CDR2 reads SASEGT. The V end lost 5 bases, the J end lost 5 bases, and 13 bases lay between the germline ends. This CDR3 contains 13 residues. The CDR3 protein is CASSSILSNEQYF. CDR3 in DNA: TGTGCCAGCAGTTCTATCCTATCCAACGAGCAGTACTTC.

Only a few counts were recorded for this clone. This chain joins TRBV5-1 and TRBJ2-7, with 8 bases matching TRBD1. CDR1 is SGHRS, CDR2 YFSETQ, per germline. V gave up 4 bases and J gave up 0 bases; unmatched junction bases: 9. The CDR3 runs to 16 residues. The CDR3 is CASSPQTGASSYEQYF. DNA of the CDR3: TGCGCCAGCAGCCCCCAGACAGGGGCTAGCTCCTACGAGCAGTACTTC.

As DNA, the CDR3 is TGTGCCAGCAGCCCCACAGGGAGGGGATCCTACGAGCAGTACTTC. Encoded protein: CASSPTGRGSYEQYF. This chain connects TRBV7-9 to TRBJ2-7; weak D call: TRBD2 (7 bases). The length of the CDR3 is 15 residues. Trimming cost V 5 bases and J 1 base, with 15 bases left between them. Germline lookup yields CDR1 SEHNR and CDR2 FQNEAQ (reference sequence).

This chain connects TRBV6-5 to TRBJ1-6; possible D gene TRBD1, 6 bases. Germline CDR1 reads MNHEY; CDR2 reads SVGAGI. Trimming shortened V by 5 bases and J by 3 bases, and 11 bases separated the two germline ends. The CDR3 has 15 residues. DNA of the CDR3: TGTGCCAGCAGTCGACAGGACCTCTATAATTCACCCCTCCACTTT. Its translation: CASSRQDLYNSPLHF.

CDR3: CACTEASNTQYF. The CDR3 DNA follows: TGTGCCTGTACGGAGGCCTCAAATACGCAGTATTTT. V is TRBV30 and J is TRBJ2-3, with TRBD2 as a possible D gene (5 bases). The germline V gene has CDR1 GTSNPN and CDR2 SVGIG (reference sequence). Trimming took off 6 bases at V and 7 bases at J, with 14 bases between the two ends. This CDR3 is built from 12 residues.

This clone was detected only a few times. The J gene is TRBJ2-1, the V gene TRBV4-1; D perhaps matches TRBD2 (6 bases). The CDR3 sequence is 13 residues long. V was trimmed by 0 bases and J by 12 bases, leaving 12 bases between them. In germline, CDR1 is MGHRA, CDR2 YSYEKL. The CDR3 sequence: CASSQEEAGRQFF. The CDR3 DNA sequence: TGCGCCAGCAGCCAAGAAGAGGCGGGGAGGCAGTTCTTC.

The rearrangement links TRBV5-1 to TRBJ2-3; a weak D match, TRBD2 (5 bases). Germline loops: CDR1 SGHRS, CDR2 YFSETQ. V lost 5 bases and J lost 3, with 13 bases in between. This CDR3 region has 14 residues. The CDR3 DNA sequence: TGCGCCAGCAGGCCGGGGTCAGCTACAGATACGCAGTATTTT. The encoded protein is CASRPGSATDTQYF.

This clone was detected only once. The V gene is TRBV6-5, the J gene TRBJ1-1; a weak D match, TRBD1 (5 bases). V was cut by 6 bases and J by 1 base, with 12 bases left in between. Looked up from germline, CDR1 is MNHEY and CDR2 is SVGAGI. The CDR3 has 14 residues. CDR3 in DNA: TGTGCCAGCAGGGCGGGACGGAAGAACACTGAAGCTTTCTTT. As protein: CASRAGRKNTEAFF.

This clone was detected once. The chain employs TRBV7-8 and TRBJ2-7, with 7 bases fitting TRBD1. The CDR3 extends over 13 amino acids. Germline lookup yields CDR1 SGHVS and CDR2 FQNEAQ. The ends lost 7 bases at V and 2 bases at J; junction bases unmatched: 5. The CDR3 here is CASTRTGAYEQYF. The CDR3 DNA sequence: TGTGCCAGCACCCGGACAGGAGCCTACGAGCAGTACTTC.

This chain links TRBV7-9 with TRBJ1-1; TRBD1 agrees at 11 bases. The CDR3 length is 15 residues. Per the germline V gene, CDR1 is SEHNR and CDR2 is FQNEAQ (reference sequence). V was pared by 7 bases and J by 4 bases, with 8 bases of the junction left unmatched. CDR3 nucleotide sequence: TGTGCCAGCAACTCGGACAGGGGGCGAGGCACTGAAGCTTTCTTT. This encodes CASNSDRGRGTEAFF. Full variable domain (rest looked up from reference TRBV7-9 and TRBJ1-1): DTGVSQNPRHKITKRGQNVTFRCDPISEHNRLYWYRQTLGQGPEFLTYFQNEAQLEKSRLLSDRFSAERPKGSFSTLEIQRTEQGDSAMYLCASNSDRGRGTEAFFGQGTRLTVV.

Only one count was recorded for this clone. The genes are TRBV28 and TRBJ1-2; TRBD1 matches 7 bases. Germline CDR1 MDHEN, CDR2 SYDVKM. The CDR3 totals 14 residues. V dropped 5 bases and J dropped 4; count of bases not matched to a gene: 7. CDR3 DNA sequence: TGTGCCAGCAGTCCGGGACAGATAAGCTATGGCTACACCTTC. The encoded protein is CASSPGQISYGYTF.

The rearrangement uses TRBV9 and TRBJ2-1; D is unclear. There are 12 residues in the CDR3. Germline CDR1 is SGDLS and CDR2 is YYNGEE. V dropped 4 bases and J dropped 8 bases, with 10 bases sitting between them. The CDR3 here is CASSSIRDEQFF. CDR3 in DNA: TGTGCCAGCAGCTCAATCCGGGATGAGCAGTTCTTC.

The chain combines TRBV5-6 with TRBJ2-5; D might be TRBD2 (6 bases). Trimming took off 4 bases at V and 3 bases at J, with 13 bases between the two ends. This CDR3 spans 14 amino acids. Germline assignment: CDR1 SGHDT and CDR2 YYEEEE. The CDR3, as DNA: TGTGCCAGCAGCGGCGGGACTGTCAAAGAGACCCAGTACTTC. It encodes CASSGGTVKETQYF.

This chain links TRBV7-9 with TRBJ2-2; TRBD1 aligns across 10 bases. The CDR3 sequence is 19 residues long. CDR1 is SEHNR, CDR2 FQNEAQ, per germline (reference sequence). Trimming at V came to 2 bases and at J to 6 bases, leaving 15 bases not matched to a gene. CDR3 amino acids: CASSLRGTTGQGTAGELFF. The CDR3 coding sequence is TGTGCCAGCAGCTTAAGAGGGACTACGGGACAGGGGACTGCCGGGGAGCTGTTTTTT.

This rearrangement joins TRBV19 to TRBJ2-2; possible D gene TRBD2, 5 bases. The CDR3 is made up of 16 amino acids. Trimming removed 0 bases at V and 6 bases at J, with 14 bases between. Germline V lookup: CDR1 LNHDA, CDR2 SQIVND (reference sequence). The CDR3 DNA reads TGTGCCAGTAGTATAGACCCTGAAGGGAGCTCCGGGGAGCTGTTTTTT. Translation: CASSIDPEGSSGELFF.

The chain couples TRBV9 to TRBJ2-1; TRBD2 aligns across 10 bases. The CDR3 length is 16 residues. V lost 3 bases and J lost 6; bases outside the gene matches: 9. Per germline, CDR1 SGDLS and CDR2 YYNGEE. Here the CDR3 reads CASSGPRERGGNEQFF. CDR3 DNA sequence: TGTGCCAGCAGCGGACCCCGGGAGCGGGGGGGCAATGAGCAGTTCTTC.

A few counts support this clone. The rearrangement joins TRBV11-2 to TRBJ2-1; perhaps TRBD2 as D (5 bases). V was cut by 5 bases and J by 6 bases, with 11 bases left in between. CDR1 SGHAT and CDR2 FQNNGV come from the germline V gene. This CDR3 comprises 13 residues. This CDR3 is CASSRGRANEQFF. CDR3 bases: TGTGCCAGCAGCCGGGGTAGGGCCAATGAGCAGTTCTTC.

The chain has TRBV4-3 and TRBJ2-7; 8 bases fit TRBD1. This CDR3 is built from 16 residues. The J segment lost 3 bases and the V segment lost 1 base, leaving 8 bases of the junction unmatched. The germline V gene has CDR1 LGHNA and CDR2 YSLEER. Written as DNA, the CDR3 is TGCGCCAGCAGCCAAGTTCTCAACAGGGGGGACTACGAGCAGTACTTC. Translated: CASSQVLNRGDYEQYF.

CDR3 sequence: CASSYGLAGGIPLGTQYF. The CDR3, as DNA: TGCGCCAGCAGCTACGGACTAGCGGGGGGCATCCCTCTCGGGACCCAGTACTTC. The chain combines TRBV5-1 with TRBJ2-5; TRBD2 agrees at 14 bases. The CDR3 is 18 residues long. Germline CDR1 and CDR2: SGHRS and YFSETQ. V lost 3 bases and J lost 7; bases outside the gene matches: 14.

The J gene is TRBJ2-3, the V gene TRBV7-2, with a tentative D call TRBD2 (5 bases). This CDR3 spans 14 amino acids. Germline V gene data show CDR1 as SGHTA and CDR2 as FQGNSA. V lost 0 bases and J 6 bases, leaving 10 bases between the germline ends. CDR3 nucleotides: TGTGCCAGCAGCTTAGCTCAGCGGAGGGATACGCAGTATTTT. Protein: CASSLAQRRDTQYF.

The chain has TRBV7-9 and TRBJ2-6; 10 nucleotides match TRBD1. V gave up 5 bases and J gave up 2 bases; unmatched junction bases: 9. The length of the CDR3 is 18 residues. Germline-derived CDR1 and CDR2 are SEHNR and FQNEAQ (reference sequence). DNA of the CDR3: TGTGCCAGCAGCGGAATCCCCGGGACAGGGGCTGGGGCCAACGTCCTGACTTTC. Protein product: CASSGIPGTGAGANVLTF.

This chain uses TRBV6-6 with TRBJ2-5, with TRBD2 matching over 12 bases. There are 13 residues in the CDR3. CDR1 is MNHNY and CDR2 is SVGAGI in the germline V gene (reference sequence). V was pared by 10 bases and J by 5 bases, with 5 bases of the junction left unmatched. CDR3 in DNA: TGTGCCACAAGGACTAGCGGGAAGGAGACCCAGTACTTC. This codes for CATRTSGKETQYF.

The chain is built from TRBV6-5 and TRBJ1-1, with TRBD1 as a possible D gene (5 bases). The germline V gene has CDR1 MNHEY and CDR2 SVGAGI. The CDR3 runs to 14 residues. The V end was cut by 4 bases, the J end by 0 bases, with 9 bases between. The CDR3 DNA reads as TGTGCCAGCAGTTTCGCAGGGATGAACACTGAAGCTTTCTTT. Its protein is CASSFAGMNTEAFF.

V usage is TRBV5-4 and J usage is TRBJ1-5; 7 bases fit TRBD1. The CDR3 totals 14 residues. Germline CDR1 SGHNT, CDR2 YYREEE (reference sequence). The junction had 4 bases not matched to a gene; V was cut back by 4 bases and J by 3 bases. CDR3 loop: CASSRGTDNQPQHF. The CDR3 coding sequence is TGTGCCAGCAGCCGCGGGACAGACAATCAGCCCCAGCATTTT.

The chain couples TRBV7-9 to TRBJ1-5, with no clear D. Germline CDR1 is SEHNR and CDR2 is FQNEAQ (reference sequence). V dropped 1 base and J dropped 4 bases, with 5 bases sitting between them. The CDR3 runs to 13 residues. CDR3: CASSLELNQPQHF. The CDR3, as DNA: TGTGCCAGCAGCTTAGAGCTAAATCAGCCCCAGCATTTT.